This T cell receptor beta chain was profiled in a study of T-cell memory formation after mild COVID-19. Study findings and constraints: Day 15 to 85 contracting clones showed balanced CD4/CD8; later expanders leaned CD4+.

A single record per CDR3 protein comes from TCRdb applying MiXCR to the 5' RACE reads. The repertoire includes some 490,000 distinct CDR3 sequences, 18% of them detected once, and roughly an eighth sits in the top ten. Note on this clonotype: The antigen is not known.

V was trimmed by 5 bases and J by 8 bases, leaving 10 bases between them. The CDR3 spans 12 residues. Germline CDR1 and CDR2: SGHVS and FNYEAQ. The J gene is TRBJ2-1, the V gene TRBV7-6; the D is unclear. The sequence was obtained from an adult woman who had mild COVID-19 (a few samples of this study predate the infection). Cell type and time point are not known. Sequencing was carried out using PBMCs or a T cell subset sorted from them (not recorded which). Here the CDR3 reads CASSPDGYEQFF. The CDR3 nucleotides read TGTGCCAGCAGCCCCGATGGCTATGAGCAGTTCTTC.